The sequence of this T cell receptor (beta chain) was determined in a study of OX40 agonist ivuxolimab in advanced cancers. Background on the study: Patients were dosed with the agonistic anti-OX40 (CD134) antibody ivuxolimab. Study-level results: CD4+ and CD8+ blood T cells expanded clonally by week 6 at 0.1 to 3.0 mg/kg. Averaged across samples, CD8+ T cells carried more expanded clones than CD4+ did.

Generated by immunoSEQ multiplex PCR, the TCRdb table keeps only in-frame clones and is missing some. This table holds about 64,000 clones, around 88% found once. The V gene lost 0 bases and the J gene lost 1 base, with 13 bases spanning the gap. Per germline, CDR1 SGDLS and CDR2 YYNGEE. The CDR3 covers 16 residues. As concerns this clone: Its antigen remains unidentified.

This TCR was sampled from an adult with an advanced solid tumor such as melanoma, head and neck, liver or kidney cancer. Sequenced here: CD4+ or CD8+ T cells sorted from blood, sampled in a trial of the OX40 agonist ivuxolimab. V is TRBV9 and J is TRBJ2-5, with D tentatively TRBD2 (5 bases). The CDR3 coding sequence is TGTGCCAGCAGCGTAGGTCGCGGAGGCTTCCAAGAGACCCAGTACTTC. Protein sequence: CASSVGRGGFQETQYF.